These 3 T cell receptor beta chains share one sample of origin, sequenced in a study of identical twins. TCRdb used MiXCR to reprocess the 5' RACE reads, holding one entry per CDR3 protein. The data hold around 1.7 million distinct CDR3 sequences, with under 35% observed a single time. The sample taken for sequencing was cord blood. These receptors all come from a newborn girl in good health.

The chain employs TRBV6-5 and TRBJ2-4; tentatively, D is TRBD2 (5 bases). Trimming stripped 6 bases from V and 13 bases from J, with 25 bases between. Germline assignment: CDR1 MNHEY and CDR2 SVGAGI. This CDR3 is built from 15 residues. CDR3 sequence: CASSLRGSAYNEQYF. The CDR3 nucleotides are TGTGCCAGCAGCCTCCGGGGTAGCGCATACAATGAGCAGTACTTC.

The sample holds one count of this clonotype. The chain employs TRBV6-4 and TRBJ2-3; 13 bases align to TRBD2. The CDR3 spans 16 residues. J gave up 4 bases and V 4 bases, and 5 bases lay outside the gene matches. Germline V gene sequence: CDR1 MRHNA, CDR2 SNTAGT. CDR3 loop: CASSALLAGGPDTQYF. The CDR3 nucleotides read TGTGCCAGCAGTGCCCTACTAGCGGGGGGGCCAGATACGCAGTATTTT.

J is TRBJ2-1 and V is TRBV12-3 or TRBV12-4; no firm D call. The CDR3 runs 10 residues. Trimming took off 0 bases at V and 13 bases at J, with 4 bases between the two ends. For the CDR3, the DNA is TGTGCCAGCAGTTTAGCGAATCAGTTCTTC. This translates into CASSLANQFF.